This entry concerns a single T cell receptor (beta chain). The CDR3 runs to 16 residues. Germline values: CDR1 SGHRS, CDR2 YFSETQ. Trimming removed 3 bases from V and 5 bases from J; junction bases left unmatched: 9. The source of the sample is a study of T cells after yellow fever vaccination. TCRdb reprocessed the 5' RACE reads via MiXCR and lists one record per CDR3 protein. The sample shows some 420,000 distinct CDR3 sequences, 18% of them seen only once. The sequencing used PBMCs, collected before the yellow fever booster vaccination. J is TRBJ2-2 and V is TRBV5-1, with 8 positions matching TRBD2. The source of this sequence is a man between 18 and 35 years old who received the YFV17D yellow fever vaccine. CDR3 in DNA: TGCGCCAGCAGCTCCGGAGCGGGGGATAGGACCGGGGAGCTGTTTTTT. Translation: CASSSGAGDRTGELFF.